This entry is about one TCR beta chain. Primers used in a second PCR of roughly 6 to 12 cycles were a sample-barcoded 5' primer and a J-beta primer mix. TCRdb recomputed calls from the 5' RACE reads with MiXCR, one row per CDR3 protein. The repertoire consists of about 1.1 million distinct CDR3 sequences, with 35% to 45% occurring once and the leading ten covering around 12%. This entry comes from a study of blood T cells in healthy people across ages. Germline V gene lookup returns CDR1 MDHEN and CDR2 SYDVKM. The CDR3 totals 17 residues. The V and J ends lost 4 bases and 3 bases respectively, with 18 bases between them.

The clonotype was recovered from a man younger than 35 in good health. The sample was blood. The chain uses TRBV28 and TRBJ2-2, with D perhaps assigned TRBD1 or TRBD2 (5 bases each). This CDR3 reads CASSSPGHGTYTGELFF. For the CDR3, the DNA is TGTGCCAGCAGTTCCCCCGGACACGGGACCTACACCGGGGAGCTGTTTTTT.